The T cell receptor (beta chain) under discussion was sequenced for a study of blood T cell repertoires in COVID-19. Overall study: Recovered participants had two consecutive negative NP/OP PCR tests, healthcare professional clearance, or symptom resolution. In each case, the material was cDNA or gDNA derived from T cells, B-cell-depleted T cells, or PBMCs.

This study enrolled people aged 18 to 89 from about 26 US geographic areas. Researchers sorted participants into cohorts using their self-reported clinical history. Germline loops: CDR1 ENHRY, CDR2 SYGVKD. Trimming shortened V by 5 bases and J by 1 base, and 6 bases separated the two germline ends. The CDR3 contains 12 residues. The method was immunoSEQ multiplex PCR; TCRdb's version includes in-frame clones alone and lacks a portion of them. The table records fewer than 250,000 clones, roughly 91% of them present only once. Input material: PBMCs or T cells enriched from blood (not recorded which). The chain combines TRBV10-3 with TRBJ2-7, with no clear D. The TCR originated in a man aged 25-45 years in a cohort exposed to, infected with or recovered from COVID-19 (not recorded which). The CDR3 loop reads CAISKESYEQYF. In DNA, the CDR3 is TGTGCCATCAGTAAAGAGTCCTACGAGCAGTACTTC.